The present T cell receptor beta chain was sequenced within a study of control samples from healthy donors and cancer patients. Assay used: immunoSEQ multiplex PCR; TCRdb lists only in-frame clones, some missing. Among about 150,000 clones listed, about 94% were seen once. From germline, CDR1 is MNHEY and CDR2 SMNVEV (reference sequence). The CDR3 runs 13 residues. Trimming cost V 0 bases and J 2 bases, with 5 bases left between them. Sequencing input: blood. The chain employs TRBV27 and TRBJ2-7; no definite D call. The origin of this receptor is a man between 35 and 55 years old in good health. CDR3 residues: CASSLSAPYEQYF. The CDR3 nucleotides are TGTGCCAGCAGTTTATCGGCTCCCTACGAGCAGTACTTC.